This entry lists 23 T cell receptor beta chains sequenced from one sample in a study of identical twins. MiXCR was run by TCRdb on the 5' RACE reads, yielding one entry per CDR3 protein. The table has 470,000 or so distinct CDR3 sequences, 20% to 25% seen once; the top ten hold over 2.5%. These data also featured in a second study, about T cells expressing NK-cell markers.

Sequences were obtained from CD4+ T cells sorted from blood. The receptors here all came from a young woman in good health.

The chain links TRBV6-2 or TRBV6-3 to TRBJ2-4; D gene ambiguous. Germline V CDR1 and CDR2: MNHEY, SVGEGT. Trimming shortened V by 2 bases and J by 0 bases, and 11 bases separated the two germline ends. The CDR3 has 16 amino acids. DNA for the CDR3: TGTGCCAGCAGTTACGCTCTGACGCTAGCCAAAAACATTCAGTACTTC. It translates to CASSYALTLAKNIQYF.

A few counts support this clonotype. This chain uses TRBV6-4 with TRBJ2-3; tentative D call: TRBD2 (5 bases). Trimming took off 2 bases at V and 6 bases at J, with 12 bases between the two ends. This CDR3 is built from 14 residues. Germline values: CDR1 MRHNA, CDR2 SNTAGT. CDR3 sequence (DNA): TGTGCCAGCAGTGACCCGGGGAGAGGTGATACGCAGTATTTT. Translated, it gives CASSDPGRGDTQYF.

This CDR3 reads CASGESSYNSPLHF. In nucleotides, the CDR3 is TGTGCCAGCGGTGAGAGCTCCTATAATTCACCCCTCCACTTT. V and J are TRBV12-3 or TRBV12-4 and TRBJ1-6, with D uncertain. This CDR3 has 14 residues. V shed 8 bases and J shed 0 bases, with 8 bases lying between them.

This chain uses TRBV7-9 with TRBJ1-2; no clear D gene. Germline V gene sequence: CDR1 SEHNR, CDR2 FQNEAQ (reference sequence). The CDR3 runs to 11 residues. V was pared by 5 bases and J by 6 bases, with 7 bases between. The CDR3 protein is CASSRVDGYTF. As DNA, the CDR3 is TGTGCCAGCAGCAGAGTCGATGGCTACACCTTC.

This clonotype appeared a single time. This rearrangement joins TRBV11-1 to TRBJ2-6, with D tentatively TRBD1 (7 bases). The CDR3 runs to 18 residues. The V gene's germline CDR1 is SGHAT and CDR2 FQDESV (reference sequence). The germline V and J ends were trimmed by 5 bases and 1 base, with 18 bases remaining between them. Written as DNA, the CDR3 is TGTGCCAGCAGCGACCAGACAGGGAGGTATTCTGGGGCCAACGTCCTGACTTTC. Its protein is CASSDQTGRYSGANVLTF. The full variable domain, rest sourced from reference TRBV11-1 and TRBJ2-6, is EAEVAQSPRYKITEKSQAVAFWCDPISGHATLYWYRQILGQGPELLVQFQDESVVDDSQLPKDRFSAERLKGVDSTLKIQPAELGDSAMYLCASSDQTGRYSGANVLTFGAGSRLTVL.

This clonotype was seen repeatedly, ten times or more. The rearrangement joins TRBV5-5 to TRBJ1-5, with 8 bases matching TRBD1. V lost 4 bases, J lost 7 bases, and 13 bases stayed unmatched. CDR1 is SGHKS, CDR2 YYEKEE, per germline (reference sequence). CDR3 size: 16 residues. The DNA for the CDR3 is TGTGCCAGCAGCCCCAGGACAGGGCCCCTAGAACAGCCCCAGCATTTT. As protein: CASSPRTGPLEQPQHF. Looking up the rest from reference TRBV5-5 and TRBJ1-5 gives the full variable domain: DAGVTQSPTHLIKTRGQQVTLRCSPISGHKSVSWYQQVLGQGPQFIFQYYEKEERGRGNFPDRFSARQFPNYSSELNVNALLLGDSALYLCASSPRTGPLEQPQHFGDGTRLSIL.

The chain recombines TRBV29-1 with TRBJ1-4; tentatively, D is TRBD1 (5 bases). Germline V lookup: CDR1 SQVTM, CDR2 ANQGSEA. The V end was cut by 2 bases, the J end by 5 bases, with 6 bases between. The CDR3 spans 12 residues. CDR3 DNA sequence: TGCAGCGTTGAATGGGGGAATGAAAAACTGTTTTTT. Residues: CSVEWGNEKLFF.

In its sample, this clonotype was seen a few times. This chain connects TRBV20-1 to TRBJ1-3; D gene uncertain. Per the germline V gene, CDR1 is DFQATT and CDR2 is SNEGSKA (reference sequence). Between the trimmed V and J ends, which lost 1 base and 4 bases, there was a span of 2 bases. The CDR3 sequence is 11 residues long. Written as DNA, the CDR3 is TGCAGTGCTAGAGGCGGAAACACCATATATTTT. This gives the protein CSARGGNTIYF.

This clonotype was picked up a small number of times. J is TRBJ1-4 and V is TRBV5-4; 7 positions match TRBD1. The CDR3 is 14 amino acids. Germline V gene sequence: CDR1 SGHNT, CDR2 YYREEE (reference sequence). Trimming cost V 3 bases and J 4 bases; bases outside gene matches: 3. CDR3 protein: CASSSGTDNEKLFF. DNA for the CDR3: TGTGCCAGCAGCTCCGGGACAGATAATGAAAAACTGTTTTTT.

The chain couples TRBV10-3 to TRBJ2-1; no definite D call. V lost 0 bases to trimming and J lost 8 bases, with 17 bases between them. The V gene's germline CDR1 is ENHRY and CDR2 SYGVKD. The CDR3 sequence is 16 residues long. CDR3 protein: CAISESGPTSVDEQFF. For the CDR3, the DNA is TGTGCCATCAGTGAGTCGGGTCCCACCTCGGTTGATGAGCAGTTCTTC.

The J gene is TRBJ2-1, the V gene TRBV7-2, with D perhaps matching TRBD1 or TRBD2 (5 bases each). From germline, CDR1 is SGHTA and CDR2 FQGNSA. CDR3 size: 17 residues. Trimming removed 5 bases from V and 1 base from J, with 18 bases in between. The CDR3 sequence is CASSPTKGILSYNEQFF. In DNA, the CDR3 is TGTGCCAGCAGCCCGACTAAGGGGATTCTTTCCTACAATGAGCAGTTCTTC.

This clonotype has only a few counts. V gene TRBV20-1 combines with J gene TRBJ2-1; D remains unclear. The CDR3 runs to 13 residues. From germline, CDR1 is DFQATT and CDR2 SNEGSKA (reference sequence). V shed 5 bases and J shed 9 bases, with 17 bases lying between them. This CDR3 reads CSAFPSGRSEQFF. CDR3 DNA: TGCAGTGCTTTCCCCTCAGGCAGGAGTGAGCAGTTCTTC.

This clonotype was seen a few times. The rearrangement uses TRBV12-3 or TRBV12-4 and TRBJ1-2, with TRBD1 matching over 9 bases. V was clipped by 4 bases and J by 5 bases; unmatched bases: 5. The CDR3 runs to 14 residues. In DNA form, the CDR3 reads TGTGCCAGCAGTTCCCCTGGGACAGGGTATGGCTACACCTTC. Amino acid sequence: CASSSPGTGYGYTF.

The V and J genes are TRBV19 and TRBJ2-5; a possible D gene is TRBD2 (6 bases). The CDR3 is 14 residues long. V was trimmed by 6 bases and J by 5 bases, leaving 16 bases between them. Germline V lookup: CDR1 LNHDA, CDR2 SQIVND (reference sequence). The chain's CDR3 is CASSPGPGGETQYF. DNA of the CDR3: TGTGCCAGTAGCCCGGGGCCTGGAGGGGAGACCCAGTACTTC.

This clonotype came up a few times. The gene calls are TRBV6-5 and TRBJ2-5; 10 bases are shared with TRBD2. J lost 4 bases, V lost 6 bases, and 11 bases had no gene match. The CDR3 length is 16 residues. In germline, CDR1 is MNHEY, CDR2 SVGAGI. CDR3 DNA sequence: TGTGCCAGCAGCTATCTAGCGGGAGCTGGGGTAGAGACCCAGTACTTC. Its protein product is CASSYLAGAGVETQYF.

This clonotype occurred a few times. V and J are TRBV10-2 and TRBJ2-7, with D unresolved. The germline V gene has CDR1 WSHSY and CDR2 SAAADI. Trimming took off 1 base at V and 3 bases at J, with 4 bases between the two ends. The CDR3 covers 12 residues. CDR3 in DNA: TGCGCCAGCAGTGAGTTCAGCTACGAGCAGTACTTC. Translation: CASSEFSYEQYF.

The V call is TRBV3-1, the J call TRBJ2-1, with 11 bases fitting TRBD2. Trimming took 3 bases from V and 4 from J; bases not matched to a gene: 5. From germline, CDR1 is LGHDT and CDR2 YNNKEL (reference sequence). This CDR3 comprises 16 residues. CDR3 sequence: CASSQSPSGGYNEQFF. CDR3 coding DNA: TGTGCCAGCAGCCAGAGTCCTAGCGGGGGGTACAATGAGCAGTTCTTC.

The V and J genes are TRBV18 and TRBJ2-7; 7 bases map to TRBD1. Germline CDR1 and CDR2: KGHSH and LQKENI. The V segment lost 6 bases and the J segment 4 bases; nucleotides outside the gene matches: 12. The CDR3 is 15 residues long. This CDR3 reads CASSRTTGTVYEQYF. DNA for the CDR3: TGTGCCAGCTCGCGTACAACCGGGACAGTTTACGAGCAGTACTTC.

This clonotype was seen more than once but under ten times. CDR3 residues: CASSQGGTGELFF. CDR3 nucleotide sequence: TGTGCCAGCAGCCAGGGGGGCACCGGGGAGCTGTTTTTT. V gene TRBV28 combines with J gene TRBJ2-2; D perhaps matches TRBD1 (7 bases). The CDR3 runs 13 residues. Trimming stripped 6 bases from V and 4 bases from J, with 9 bases between. Germline V lookup: CDR1 MDHEN, CDR2 SYDVKM.

The CDR3 DNA sequence: TGTGCCAGCAGCTCACAGACTAGCGGGAGTTTTGCAGATACGCAGTATTTT. Translating gives CASSSQTSGSFADTQYF. The gene calls are TRBV12-3 or TRBV12-4 and TRBJ2-3; 12 bases agree with TRBD2. Trimming removed 6 bases from V and 4 bases from J; junction bases left unmatched: 11. The CDR3 consists of 17 residues.

The sample holds a few counts of this clonotype. At one end the junction does not follow the germline gene, possibly because of a read error. The chain joins TRBV15 to TRBJ1-6, with a weak D call TRBD1 (6 bases). The CDR3 extends over 12 amino acids. Germline loops: CDR1 LNHNV, CDR2 YYDKDF (reference sequence). CDR3 sequence reads: CATSKQGSPLHF. The CDR3 nucleotides are TGTGCCACCAGCAAACAGGGTTCCCCCCTCCACTTC.

The J gene is TRBJ2-7, the V gene TRBV20-1; TRBD2 matches at 7 bases. The V gene's germline CDR1 is DFQATT and CDR2 SNEGSKA (reference sequence). V lost 7 bases and J lost 6; bases outside the gene matches: 6. This CDR3 has 11 residues. As DNA, the CDR3 is TGCAGTGGTGCGGGAGAGGGCGAGCAGTACTTC. Its protein is CSGAGEGEQYF.

In its sample, this clonotype was seen once. A much larger clone is a single base away; this may be a read error. The chain is built from TRBV25-1 and TRBJ2-7, with 11 bases identical to TRBD2. CDR1 is MGHDK, CDR2 SYGVNS, per germline. CDR3 length equals 15 residues. Trimming cost V 2 bases and J 3 bases; bases outside gene matches: 3. The chain's CDR3 is CASSETSGRIYEQYF. CDR3 sequence (DNA): TGTGCCAGCAGTGAAACTAGCGGGAGAATCTACGAGCAGTACTTC.